Below are 27 T cell receptor beta chains sequenced from a single sample in a study of CD8 T cells in acute hepatitis C reinfection. Produced via immunoSEQ multiplex PCR; TCRdb's table is partial and in-frame only. The sample lists tens of thousands of clones; over 75% were seen once. Time point here: naive CD8 control sorted from an acute-time-point sample. The sample comprised naive CD8+ T cells from PBMCs. The receptors come from a woman aged 18-29 years who spontaneously cleared hepatitis C infection.

This clone was detected a few times. CDR3 in amino acids: CASSLLTGNPNIQYF. In nucleotides, the CDR3 is TGTGCCAGCAGCCTCCTTACAGGGAATCCCAACATTCAGTACTTC. The rearrangement joins TRBV6-6 to TRBJ2-4; the D gene is possibly TRBD1 (6 bases). Trimming took off 6 bases at V and 7 bases at J, with 19 bases between the two ends. The CDR3 is 15 residues long. The germline V gene has CDR1 MNHNY and CDR2 SVGAGI (reference sequence).

The chain has TRBV5-5 and TRBJ1-5, with TRBD1 matching 10 bases. The CDR3 spans 17 residues. The V gene end was trimmed by 1 base and the J gene end by 2 bases; junction bases not matched to a gene: 6. The germline gives CDR1 SGHKS, CDR2 YYEKEE (reference sequence). The CDR3 region is CASSLQPGTGGNQPQHF. The CDR3 DNA sequence: TGTGCCAGCAGCTTGCAACCCGGGACAGGGGGCAATCAGCCCCAGCATTTT.

The rearrangement joins TRBV7-9 to TRBJ2-1; no firm D call. This CDR3 spans 13 amino acids. The V gene lost 2 bases and the J gene lost 8 bases, with 10 bases spanning the gap. Germline V gene lookup returns CDR1 SEHNR and CDR2 FQNEAQ (reference sequence). The CDR3 sequence: CASSLTTEDEQFF. Written as DNA, the CDR3 is TGTGCCAGCAGCTTAACGACGGAAGATGAGCAGTTCTTC.

The genes are TRBV7-9 and TRBJ1-1; tentative D call: TRBD1 (5 bases). Per germline, CDR1 SEHNR and CDR2 FQNEAQ (reference sequence). CDR3 size: 15 residues. V was trimmed by 5 bases and J by 0 bases, leaving 13 bases between them. CDR3 nucleotides: TGTGCCAGCAGCAACGTGGGGGGTATGAACACTGAAGCTTTCTTT. It encodes CASSNVGGMNTEAFF.

Only a few counts were recorded for this clone. This chain connects TRBV11-2 to TRBJ1-2; D gene uncertain. Germline CDR1 is SGHAT and CDR2 is FQNNGV. CDR3 length: 11 residues. Between the trimmed V and J ends, which lost 8 bases and 7 bases, there was a span of 11 bases. The CDR3 protein is CASRGGLGYTF. The CDR3 DNA reads TGTGCCAGCCGAGGAGGGCTTGGCTACACCTTC.

This chain uses TRBV27 with TRBJ2-5; weak D call: TRBD1 (6 bases). The V end lost 5 bases, the J end lost 4 bases, and 8 bases lay between the germline ends. This CDR3 is 12 amino acids long. CDR1 and CDR2 (germline): MNHEY, SMNVEV (reference sequence). Here the CDR3 DNA reads TGTGCCAGCAGTGACAGGCTAGAGACCCAGTACTTC. Protein sequence: CASSDRLETQYF.

V usage is TRBV15 and J usage is TRBJ1-5, with a weak D call TRBD1 (5 bases). Germline CDR1 reads LNHNV; CDR2 reads YYDKDF (reference sequence). The ends were cut back, 3 bases at V and 6 bases at J, with 15 bases in the middle. The CDR3 covers 15 residues. CDR3 in amino acids: CATSSDSNRGQPQHF. The CDR3 DNA reads as TGTGCCACCAGCAGCGACTCAAATAGGGGTCAGCCCCAGCATTTT.

V usage is TRBV10-3 and J usage is TRBJ2-7; no reliable D call. This CDR3 has 14 amino acids. Germline V CDR1 and CDR2: ENHRY, SYGVKD. V lost 6 bases, J lost 3 bases, and 15 bases lay in between. The CDR3 loop reads CAISAPGRNYEQYF. CDR3 nucleotide sequence: TGTGCCATCAGCGCACCCGGACGGAACTACGAGCAGTACTTC.

The J gene is TRBJ2-5, the V gene TRBV9, with D maybe TRBD2 (6 bases). Trimming stripped 0 bases from V and 1 base from J, with 10 bases between. The CDR3 sequence is 15 residues long. CDR1 and CDR2 from the germline V gene are SGDLS and YYNGEE. The CDR3, as DNA: TGTGCCAGCAGCGTAGGGAGGGTTTCCCAAGAGACCCAGTACTTC. Encoded protein: CASSVGRVSQETQYF.

This chain connects TRBV7-9 to TRBJ2-7; weak D call: TRBD1 (6 bases). Looked up from germline, CDR1 is SEHNR and CDR2 is FQNEAQ (reference sequence). This CDR3 comprises 19 residues. Trimming took off 2 bases at V and 4 bases at J, with 27 bases between the two ends. Here the CDR3 DNA reads TGTGCCAGCAGCTTACCGTCTCAGGGGCGGTGGCCCCATGCTTACGAGCAGTACTTC. Translating gives CASSLPSQGRWPHAYEQYF.

The chain couples TRBV27 to TRBJ1-1, with TRBD1 as a possible D gene (5 bases). Germline V gives CDR1 MNHEY, CDR2 SMNVEV (reference sequence). V lost 4 bases to trimming and J lost 2 bases, with 11 bases between them. The CDR3 extends over 14 amino acids. CDR3 bases: TGTGCCAGCAGTTGGGGGGGTGATAACACTGAAGCTTTCTTT. Protein product: CASSWGGDNTEAFF.

The chain recombines TRBV14 with TRBJ1-1, with D perhaps TRBD1 (6 bases). Trimming stripped 2 bases from V and 12 bases from J, with 10 bases between. The CDR3 spans 11 residues. Germline V gene sequence: CDR1 SGHDN, CDR2 FVKESK. CDR3 in DNA: TGTGCCAGCAGCCAATCAGGGGAGACTTTCTTT. Protein product: CASSQSGETFF.

CDR3 amino acids: CASSPLLTGGETQYF. CDR3 nucleotide sequence: TGTGCCAGCAGTCCCCTCCTTACGGGGGGAGAGACCCAGTACTTC. This chain uses TRBV27 with TRBJ2-5; TRBD2 matches at 7 bases. V lost 5 bases and J lost 4; bases outside the gene matches: 10. The CDR3 contains 15 residues. CDR1 and CDR2 (germline): MNHEY, SMNVEV (reference sequence).

The chain has TRBV11-2 and TRBJ1-2; D gene ambiguous. Trimming stripped 6 bases from V and 8 bases from J, with 13 bases between. The length of the CDR3 is 12 residues. Germline V gene data show CDR1 as SGHAT and CDR2 as FQNNGV. DNA of the CDR3: TGTGCCAGCAGTACCCCCACAAAGGGCTACACCTTC. Its protein product is CASSTPTKGYTF.

V gene TRBV6-5 combines with J gene TRBJ2-7; the D gene could be TRBD1 or TRBD2 (5 bases each). Trimming removed 3 bases at V and 2 bases at J, with 14 bases between. CDR3 size: 15 residues. CDR1 is MNHEY, CDR2 SVGAGI, per germline. The CDR3 region is CASSYSSRDPYEQYF. In nucleotides, the CDR3 is TGTGCCAGCAGTTATTCGAGCCGGGACCCCTACGAGCAGTACTTC.

The V gene is TRBV5-1, the J gene TRBJ1-1, with TRBD1 identical over 7 bases. V was pared by 2 bases and J by 0 bases, with 7 bases of the junction left unmatched. The CDR3 consists of 16 residues. CDR1 is SGHRS and CDR2 is YFSETQ in the germline V gene. The CDR3 bases are TGCGCCAGCAGCTTAAGACAGGGAAGTATGAACACTGAAGCTTTCTTT. This gives the protein CASSLRQGSMNTEAFF. The full variable domain, in which reference TRBV5-1 and TRBJ1-1 provide the parts outside the CDR3, is KAGVTQTPRYLIKTRGQQVTLSCSPISGHRSVSWYQQTPGQGLQFLFEYFSETQRNKGNFPGRFSGRQFSNSRSEMNVSTLELGDSALYLCASSLRQGSMNTEAFFGQGTRLTVV.

V is TRBV6-1 and J is TRBJ1-4, with 7 bases identical to TRBD1. This CDR3 has 15 amino acids. The ends lost 1 base at V and 4 bases at J; junction bases unmatched: 3. Germline loops: CDR1 MNHNS, CDR2 SASEGT. CDR3 DNA sequence: TGTGCCAGCAGTGAAGGGGACAGCTATAATGAAAAACTGTTTTTT. As protein: CASSEGDSYNEKLFF.

This rearrangement joins TRBV30 to TRBJ2-1, with 14 bases identical to TRBD2. Germline V gives CDR1 GTSNPN, CDR2 SVGIG (reference sequence). The J segment lost 9 bases and the V segment lost 0 bases, leaving 7 bases of the junction unmatched. The CDR3 covers 16 residues. This chain's CDR3 is CAWSVLTSGRAGEQFF. The CDR3 nucleotides read TGTGCCTGGAGTGTACTGACTAGCGGGAGGGCCGGTGAGCAGTTCTTC.

The genes are TRBV12-5 and TRBJ2-1, with TRBD1 identical over 9 bases. The CDR3 has 15 residues. The germline CDR1 and CDR2 sequences are LGHNT and FRNRAP. Trimming at V came to 1 base and at J to 4 bases, leaving 2 bases not matched to a gene. CDR3 coding DNA: TGTGCTAGTGGTTTGGGACAGGGGGAGTACAATGAGCAGTTCTTC. Encoded protein: CASGLGQGEYNEQFF.

V usage is TRBV27 and J usage is TRBJ2-7; D ambiguous. Trimming removed 6 bases from V and 4 bases from J, with 13 bases in between. Germline loops: CDR1 MNHEY, CDR2 SMNVEV (reference sequence). The CDR3 length is 13 residues. Here the CDR3 DNA reads TGTGCCAGCAGAGGACCCCCTCATTACGAGCAGTACTTC. As protein: CASRGPPHYEQYF.

The DNA for the CDR3 is TGTGCCAGCAGCGGGGACACCGGGGAGCTGTTTTTT. Amino acids: CASSGDTGELFF. This sequence joins TRBV27 and TRBJ2-2; possible D gene TRBD2, 5 bases. Germline V CDR1 and CDR2: MNHEY, SMNVEV (reference sequence). Trimming cost V 6 bases and J 3 bases, with 5 bases left between them. CDR3 size: 12 residues.

The V and J genes are TRBV7-6 and TRBJ2-1; D possibly corresponds to TRBD2 (5 bases). The V end lost 4 bases, the J end lost 0 bases, and 13 bases lay between the germline ends. CDR3 length: 16 amino acids. Germline loops: CDR1 SGHVS, CDR2 FNYEAQ. The CDR3 nucleotides are TGTGCCAGCAGCTCCCAGCGGACGGCCTCCTACAATGAGCAGTTCTTC. Protein sequence: CASSSQRTASYNEQFF.

The CDR3 sequence is CASAKQGNEQFF. CDR3 nucleotides: TGCGCCAGCGCGAAACAGGGGAATGAGCAGTTCTTC. The chain carries TRBV4-1 and TRBJ2-1, with 7 bases matching TRBD1. Germline V gene lookup returns CDR1 MGHRA and CDR2 YSYEKL. V shed 8 bases, J shed 7 bases, and the junction held 5 bases outside the gene matches. The CDR3 has 12 residues.

In the case of this clone: Germline is not matched at one junction end, which may reflect a read error. The chain has TRBV27 and TRBJ1-5; 9 nucleotides align to TRBD1. Per the germline V gene, CDR1 is MNHEY and CDR2 is SMNVEV (reference sequence). This CDR3 is built from 15 residues. The CDR3 loop reads CASSLDRGSSQPQHF. The CDR3 DNA sequence: TGTGCCAGCAGTTTGGACAGGGGTAGCAGTCAGCCCCAGCATTTT.

The table lists this clone with a count of one. This rearrangement joins TRBV6-5 to TRBJ2-3; D unclear. There are 15 residues in the CDR3. The V and J ends lost 2 bases and 3 bases respectively, with 12 bases between them. Germline-derived CDR1 and CDR2 are MNHEY and SVGAGI. The CDR3 is CASSYQFGSTDTQYF. CDR3 bases: TGTGCCAGCAGTTACCAGTTCGGATCGACAGATACGCAGTATTTT.

This chain joins TRBV14 and TRBJ2-4; D gene unclear. CDR1 and CDR2 from the germline V gene are SGHDN and FVKESK. The CDR3 sequence is 16 residues long. Trimming removed 0 bases at V and 1 base at J, with 10 bases between. The CDR3: CASSQEVGAAKNIQYF. The DNA of the CDR3 is TGTGCCAGCAGCCAAGAAGTTGGTGCGGCCAAAAACATTCAGTACTTC. The entire variable domain, with the rest obtained from reference TRBV14 and TRBJ2-4, is as follows: EAGVTQFPSHSVIEKGQTVTLRCDPISGHDNLYWYRRVMGKEIKFLLHFVKESKQDESGMPNNRFLAERTGGTYSTLKVQPAELEDSGVYFCASSQEVGAAKNIQYFGAGTRLSVL.

The chain has TRBV12-5 and TRBJ2-3; TRBD2 agrees at 10 bases. V lost 1 base to trimming and J lost 2 bases; unmatched junction nucleotides: 3. Germline CDR1 and CDR2: LGHNT and FRNRAP. This CDR3 has 16 amino acids. The CDR3 sequence is CASGLASGRDTDTQYF. CDR3 in DNA: TGTGCTAGTGGTTTGGCAAGCGGGAGGGACACAGATACGCAGTATTTT.